Presented here are 32 T cell receptor beta chains from one specimen sequenced in a study of response to subunit inactivated influenza vaccine. MiXCR, run by TCRdb on the RT-PCR reads, gives a single entry per CDR3 protein. The data hold fewer than 700,000 distinct CDR3 sequences, with 10% to 15% observed a single time. Sequencing used PBMCs from blood, obtained about 40 days after vaccination. The receptors originated from a man in his fifties who received an inactivated influenza vaccine.

The rearrangement links TRBV20-1 to TRBJ2-1; 10 bases fit TRBD1. The J segment lost 8 bases and the V segment lost 4 bases, leaving 11 bases of the junction unmatched. Germline-derived CDR1 and CDR2 are DFQATT and SNEGSKA (reference sequence). This CDR3 contains 15 residues. The CDR3, as DNA: TGCAGTGCTAAGTCACCGGGACAGGGGTTGTATGAGCAGTTCTTC. It codes for CSAKSPGQGLYEQFF.

This clonotype came up many times. The chain links TRBV7-9 to TRBJ1-5; no reliable D call. Per germline, CDR1 SEHNR and CDR2 FQNEAQ (reference sequence). V was clipped by 4 bases and J by 3 bases, with 13 bases between them. This CDR3 has 15 residues. CDR3 region: CASSSSLAVNQPQHF. DNA of the CDR3: TGTGCCAGCAGCTCGTCTCTAGCGGTCAATCAGCCCCAGCATTTT.

This clonotype was picked up a small number of times. This chain joins TRBV14 and TRBJ2-7; TRBD2 is a possible D gene (6 bases). CDR3 size: 14 residues. Per germline, CDR1 SGHDN and CDR2 FVKESK. V was shortened by 4 bases and J by 6 bases, with 16 bases between the two germline ends. This CDR3 is CASSPPGGGSEQYF. CDR3 coding DNA: TGTGCCAGCAGCCCCCCCGGTGGGGGGAGCGAGCAGTACTTC.

The chain joins TRBV29-1 to TRBJ2-3, with 10 bases lining up with TRBD2. V dropped 8 bases and J dropped 3; count of bases not matched to a gene: 11. Germline CDR1 and CDR2: SQVTM and ANQGSEA. The length of the CDR3 is 15 residues. DNA for the CDR3: TGCAGCCTAAAGTGGGCTAGCGGGAGTACAGATACGCAGTATTTT. Translated: CSLKWASGSTDTQYF.

This chain links TRBV4-2 with TRBJ1-2; 7 bases match TRBD1. Germline CDR1 reads LGHNA; CDR2 reads YNFKEQ. This CDR3 contains 14 residues. The J segment lost 3 bases and the V segment lost 9 bases, leaving 10 bases of the junction unmatched. In nucleotides, the CDR3 is TGTGCCAGTAACAACCTGGGACAGCACTATGGCTACACCTTC. Protein: CASNNLGQHYGYTF.

The CDR3 region has the DNA TGTGCCAGCAGCCCTCACTTGACAGGGCCGGCCACCGGGGAGCTGTTTTTT. This translates into CASSPHLTGPATGELFF. The V gene is TRBV27, the J gene TRBJ2-2, with 7 nucleotides matching TRBD1. This CDR3 region has 17 residues. Per the germline V gene, CDR1 is MNHEY and CDR2 is SMNVEV (reference sequence). Trimming took 6 bases from V and 4 from J; bases not matched to a gene: 14.

The chain is built from TRBV24-1 and TRBJ2-3; 15 bases align to TRBD2. The CDR3 extends over 15 amino acids. Germline-derived CDR1 and CDR2 are KGHDR and SFDVKD. V trimming: 9 bases; J trimming: 4 bases; junction bases outside the gene matches: 4. CDR3 DNA sequence: TGTGCCACCGGACTAGCGGGGGGGCCGTCAGATACGCAGTATTTT. Residues: CATGLAGGPSDTQYF.

In this sample, this clonotype turned up many times. The chain is built from TRBV5-1 and TRBJ2-3; TRBD2 agrees at 13 bases. V lost 0 bases, J lost 2 bases, and 9 bases stayed unmatched. The CDR3 is 19 amino acids. Germline V gene sequence: CDR1 SGHRS, CDR2 YFSETQ. The CDR3 reads CASSLVGPGLAGHTDTQYF. CDR3 in DNA: TGCGCCAGCAGCTTGGTGGGTCCGGGACTAGCGGGACACACAGATACGCAGTATTTT.

This clonotype was counted many times. The chain couples TRBV10-3 to TRBJ1-6; 7 bases are shared with TRBD1. Germline V gene lookup returns CDR1 ENHRY and CDR2 SYGVKD. CDR3 size: 15 residues. V lost 0 bases and J lost 8; bases outside the gene matches: 4. The chain's CDR3 is CAISESRQGDSPLHF. The CDR3 DNA is TGTGCCATCAGTGAGTCAAGACAGGGCGATTCACCCCTCCACTTT.

This clonotype was detected only a few times. One end of the junction is discordant with germline, which a read error may explain. The rearrangement joins TRBV12-3 or TRBV12-4 to TRBJ1-1, with D possibly matching TRBD1 (6 bases). The CDR3 runs 13 residues. The CDR3 loop reads CASSLVRTEIAFF. CDR3 DNA: TGTGCCAGCAGCTTAGTTCGGACAGAGATAGCTTTCTTT.

This chain joins TRBV29-1 and TRBJ2-5, with 8 bases aligning to TRBD2. This CDR3 has 15 residues. Unmatched junction bases numbered 9, after V lost 1 base and J lost 5 bases. Germline CDR1 and CDR2: SQVTM and ANQGSEA. CDR3 sequence (DNA): TGCAGCGTTGAAGGGCTACGGGAGGGTTGGGAGACCCAGTACTTC. The encoded protein is CSVEGLREGWETQYF.

The chain has TRBV5-1 and TRBJ2-5; a weak D match, TRBD2 (5 bases). The CDR3 extends over 16 amino acids. The V gene's germline CDR1 is SGHRS and CDR2 YFSETQ. Trimming pared 0 bases from V and 5 bases from J, leaving 17 bases between. CDR3 sequence: CASSLEGGIRGETQYF. In DNA form, the CDR3 reads TGCGCCAGCAGCTTGGAGGGCGGTATCAGAGGGGAGACCCAGTACTTC.

The V call is TRBV20-1, the J call TRBJ2-7; possibly TRBD1 for D (5 bases). The V end was cut by 0 bases, the J end by 1 base, with 10 bases between. The CDR3 length is 14 residues. Germline CDR1 is DFQATT and CDR2 is SNEGSKA (reference sequence). The CDR3 DNA reads as TGCAGTGCTAGAGATGCGACAGAGTCCTACGAGCAGTACTTC. It specifies CSARDATESYEQYF.

The sample holds a few counts of this clonotype. V gene TRBV5-6 combines with J gene TRBJ2-1; a possible D gene is TRBD1 (6 bases). The germline V gene encodes CDR1 SGHDT and CDR2 YYEEEE. V was pared by 7 bases and J by 6 bases, with 11 bases between. The CDR3 spans 12 residues. In nucleotides, the CDR3 is TGTGCCAGCCACACAGGGAGCAATGAGCAGTTCTTC. Translating gives CASHTGSNEQFF.

This clonotype showed up just a few times. The rearrangement joins TRBV5-1 to TRBJ1-1; D is unclear. The V end lost 4 bases, the J end lost 0 bases, and 10 bases lay between the germline ends. From germline, CDR1 is SGHRS and CDR2 YFSETQ. The CDR3 runs to 14 residues. The DNA for the CDR3 is TGCGCCAGCAGCAAGACTGGCATGAACACTGAAGCTTTCTTT. Its translation: CASSKTGMNTEAFF.

This clonotype has at least ten counts. The chain recombines TRBV12-3 or TRBV12-4 with TRBJ2-1; 8 nucleotides match TRBD2. This CDR3 spans 14 amino acids. V trimming: 7 bases; J trimming: 10 bases; junction bases outside the gene matches: 12. The CDR3 nucleotides are TGTGCCAGCACCCCGACTAGCGCGGGGGAGGAGCAGTTCTTC. This translates into CASTPTSAGEEQFF.

V usage is TRBV3-1 and J usage is TRBJ2-7; the D is unclear. The CDR3 covers 13 residues. Trimming left V 4 bases short and J 5 bases short, with 12 bases between. Germline CDR1 reads LGHDT; CDR2 reads YNNKEL (reference sequence). CDR3 sequence reads: CASSRLRTDEQYF. As DNA, the CDR3 is TGTGCCAGCAGCCGGCTTAGGACCGACGAGCAGTACTTC.

The chain combines TRBV9 with TRBJ1-2; D gene ambiguous. The CDR3 covers 15 residues. Trimming removed 4 bases from V and 4 bases from J, with 17 bases in between. CDR1 and CDR2 (germline): SGDLS, YYNGEE. The CDR3 nucleotides are TGTGCCAGCAGCCCCGAGTTTGGCTTTAGCTATGGCTACACCTTC. Translated, it gives CASSPEFGFSYGYTF.

The CDR3 region is CSVGLGTGANVLTF. CDR3 coding DNA: TGCAGCGTTGGTCTGGGGACTGGGGCCAACGTCCTGACTTTC. The V and J genes are TRBV29-1 and TRBJ2-6; no clear D gene. CDR3 length: 14 amino acids. With 4 bases removed from V and 2 bases from J, the gap between germline ends came to 9 bases. Germline loops: CDR1 SQVTM, CDR2 ANQGSEA.

This sequence joins TRBV6-2 or TRBV6-3 and TRBJ2-7, with TRBD2 matching over 7 bases. In germline, CDR1 is MNHEY, CDR2 SVGEGT. V trimming: 3 bases; J trimming: 2 bases; junction bases outside the gene matches: 4. The CDR3 runs 14 residues. CDR3 loop: CASSYMGGPYEQYF. Written as DNA, the CDR3 is TGTGCCAGCAGTTATATGGGAGGGCCCTACGAGCAGTACTTC.

This clonotype showed up just a few times. The chain is built from TRBV6-5 and TRBJ2-1, with D possibly called TRBD1 or TRBD2 (5 bases each). CDR3 size: 16 residues. V was trimmed by 2 bases and J by 2 bases, leaving 13 bases between them. Germline V gene lookup returns CDR1 MNHEY and CDR2 SVGAGI. The CDR3 bases are TGTGCCAGCAGTTACCCCCGGGACGGACCCTACAATGAGCAGTTCTTC. Amino acid sequence: CASSYPRDGPYNEQFF.

This clonotype has a handful of counts. V and J are TRBV10-3 and TRBJ2-5; TRBD2 agrees at 7 bases. V lost 0 bases, J lost 5 bases, and 6 bases stayed unmatched. CDR3 length: 15 amino acids. CDR1 and CDR2 from the germline V gene are ENHRY and SYGVKD. CDR3 loop: CAISESGAGVETQYF. DNA of the CDR3: TGTGCCATCAGTGAGTCCGGGGCGGGAGTGGAGACCCAGTACTTC.

This rearrangement joins TRBV5-8 to TRBJ2-7; 10 nucleotides align to TRBD1. Germline V gives CDR1 SGHTS, CDR2 YDEGEE. This CDR3 contains 16 residues. Germline trimming cut 5 bases from V and 2 bases from J; bases unmatched to any gene: 10. The CDR3, as DNA: TGTGCCAGCAGTCCACCCACCGGGACAGGGGCCTACGAGCAGTACTTC. Translated, it gives CASSPPTGTGAYEQYF.

This clonotype was picked up many times. The chain has TRBV7-8 and TRBJ2-7, with a tentative D call TRBD2 (6 bases). The V end was cut by 4 bases, the J end by 0 bases, with 16 bases between. The CDR3 is made up of 16 amino acids. Germline V gives CDR1 SGHVS, CDR2 FQNEAQ. CDR3: CASSSPLGGASYEQYF. The DNA for the CDR3 is TGTGCCAGCAGCTCCCCCCTTGGCGGGGCCTCCTACGAGCAGTACTTC.

This clonotype was seen only a few times. This chain joins TRBV15 and TRBJ2-7, with a weak D call TRBD1 (6 bases). V was clipped by 5 bases and J by 4 bases, with 12 bases between them. The CDR3 loop spans 13 amino acids. The V gene's germline CDR1 is LNHNV and CDR2 YYDKDF (reference sequence). The CDR3 sequence is CATSGQRGYEQYF. CDR3 bases: TGTGCCACCAGCGGCCAAAGGGGGTACGAGCAGTACTTC.

V and J are TRBV6-2 or TRBV6-3 and TRBJ2-2; D gene ambiguous. V shed 5 bases and J shed 5 bases, with 9 bases lying between them. Looked up from germline, CDR1 is MNHEY and CDR2 is SVGEGT. The CDR3 sequence is 13 residues long. CDR3 bases: TGTGCCAGCAGTCTCTCCCGGACCGGGGAGCTGTTTTTT. This translates into CASSLSRTGELFF.

This clonotype turned up a few times. The CDR3 coding sequence is TGTGCCAGCAGATTCTGGGGTGAGCAGTTCTTC. It yields the protein CASRFWGEQFF. The V and J genes are TRBV6-5 and TRBJ2-1; no firm D call. This CDR3 is 11 amino acids long. The germline V and J ends were trimmed by 6 bases and 9 bases, with 9 bases remaining between them. Germline V gene lookup returns CDR1 MNHEY and CDR2 SVGAGI.

Ten or more counts support this clonotype. The CDR3 DNA reads as TGTGCCAGCAGCTTAGTTAGGACTAGCGGGAGGGCCGTAGGTAATGAGCAGTTCTTC. It is translated as CASSLVRTSGRAVGNEQFF. This chain links TRBV11-2 with TRBJ2-1, with 15 bases that match TRBD2. This CDR3 has 19 residues. Germline loops: CDR1 SGHAT, CDR2 FQNNGV. V trimming: 1 base; J trimming: 7 bases; junction bases outside the gene matches: 11.

A few counts support this clonotype. V is TRBV6-5 and J is TRBJ2-7, with a tentative D call TRBD1 (5 bases). Germline CDR1 reads MNHEY; CDR2 reads SVGAGI. Trimming shortened V by 0 bases and J by 2 bases, and 11 bases separated the two germline ends. This CDR3 is built from 15 residues. The CDR3 is CASSYSAGRTYEQYF. The CDR3 DNA reads TGTGCCAGCAGTTACTCGGCAGGGCGGACCTACGAGCAGTACTTC.

This clonotype occurred a few times. The chain employs TRBV6-1 and TRBJ1-3; tentatively, D is TRBD1 (5 bases). This CDR3 has 15 residues. Per germline, CDR1 MNHNS and CDR2 SASEGT. The ends were cut back, 6 bases at V and 4 bases at J, with 16 bases in the middle. CDR3 DNA sequence: TGTGCCAGCAGCGCTTTCGGGACGTCAGGAAACACCATATATTTT. Translating it yields CASSAFGTSGNTIYF.

This clonotype was counted only a few times. A much larger clone is a single base away; this may be a read error. The rearrangement links TRBV3-2 to TRBJ2-1; the D call TRBD2 from the table was never checked on the DNA. TRBV3-2 is marked as a pseudogene. CDR3 length: 19 amino acids. CDR3 region: CASCSGTSGRARSYNEQFF. CDR3 coding DNA: TGTGCCAGCTGTTCAGGGACTAGCGGGAGGGCCAGGTCCTACAATGAGCAGTTCTTC.

The V gene is TRBV12-3 or TRBV12-4, the J gene TRBJ2-1; tentatively, D is TRBD1 (6 bases). Trimming removed 2 bases at V and 14 bases at J, with 10 bases between. The CDR3 has 11 residues. The CDR3 here is CASSLSGDEFF. The CDR3, as DNA: TGTGCCAGCAGTTTATCAGGGGATGAGTTCTTC.